This T cell receptor beta chain emerged from a study of blood T cell repertoires in COVID-19. The CDR3 has 14 amino acids. From germline, CDR1 is LNHDA and CDR2 SQIVND (reference sequence). The V end lost 4 bases, the J end lost 5 bases, and 12 bases lay between the germline ends. Per the study methods: Reference gene primer amplification yielded estimated nucleated cell counts. Sequenced by immunoSEQ multiplex PCR; TCRdb stores in-frame clones only, minus some. V, J and clone size reflect that table, while D and trimming were determined from the DNA. In the table there are approximately 56,000 clones, roughly nine tenths of which are singletons.

What was sequenced was peripheral blood. This sequence was found in a woman in her fifties or sixties with COVID-19, enrolled during active disease. V is TRBV19 and J is TRBJ1-5; D uncertain. The CDR3 DNA sequence: TGTGCCAGTAGTAACCCACCGGGAGATCAGCCCCAGCATTTT. Translated, it gives CASSNPPGDQPQHF. The complete variable domain, with remaining parts taken from reference TRBV19 and TRBJ1-5, reads DGGITQSPKYLFRKEGQNVTLSCEQNLNHDAMYWYRQDPGQGLRLIYYSQIVNDFQKGDIAEGYSVSREKKESFPLTVTSAQKNPTAFYLCASSNPPGDQPQHFGDGTRLSIL.